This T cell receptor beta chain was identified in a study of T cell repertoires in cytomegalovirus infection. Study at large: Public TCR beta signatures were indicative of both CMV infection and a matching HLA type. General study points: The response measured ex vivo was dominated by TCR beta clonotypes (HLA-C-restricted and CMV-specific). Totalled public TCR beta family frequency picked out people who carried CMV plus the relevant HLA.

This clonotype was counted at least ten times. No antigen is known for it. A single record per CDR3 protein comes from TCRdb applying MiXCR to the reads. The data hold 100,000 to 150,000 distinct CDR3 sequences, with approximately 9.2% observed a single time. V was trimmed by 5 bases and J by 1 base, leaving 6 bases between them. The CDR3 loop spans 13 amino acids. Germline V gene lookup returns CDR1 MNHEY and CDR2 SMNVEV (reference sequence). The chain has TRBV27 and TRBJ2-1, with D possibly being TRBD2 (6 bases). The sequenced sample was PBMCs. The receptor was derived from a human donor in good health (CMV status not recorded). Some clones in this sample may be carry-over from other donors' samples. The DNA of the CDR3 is TGTGCCAGCAGTGGGACTTCCTACAATGAGCAGTTCTTC. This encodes CASSGTSYNEQFF.